The source of this T cell receptor beta chain is a study of blood T cell repertoires in COVID-19. Background on the study: PBMCs, B-cell-depleted T cells, or T cells provided the cDNA or gDNA that made up the material.

Measured with immunoSEQ multiplex PCR; TCRdb has only the in-frame clones, and not every one. The table includes under 300,000 clones, approximately 85% detected once. The length of the CDR3 is 15 residues. The germline V gene encodes CDR1 SGHNT and CDR2 YYREEE (reference sequence). V was shortened by 0 bases and J by 5 bases, with 14 bases between the two germline ends. The receptor was derived from an elderly man with acute or convalescent COVID-19. The chain joins TRBV5-4 to TRBJ1-2; a possible D gene is TRBD1 (5 bases). Sequenced input: peripheral blood. DNA of the CDR3: TGTGCCAGCAGCTTGGATACAGGAATTCTTTATGGCTACACCTTC. Translation gives CASSLDTGILYGYTF.